The 29 T cell receptor beta chains below all came from one sample that was sequenced in a study of cytomegalovirus exposure and HLA in healthy donors. Amplification used 60 Vbeta primers and 13 Jbeta primers. Sequencing used immunoSEQ multiplex PCR; TCRdb keeps in-frame clones, though not all of them. The repertoire has some 150,000 clones, more than 75% of them found once; the top ten carry roughly 5.3%. Sequenced: PBMCs. These receptors came from a woman aged 35 to 49 in good health and CMV-seropositive.

The chain carries TRBV5-1 and TRBJ2-3; 11 bases match TRBD2. The CDR3 has 17 residues. The V and J ends lost 4 bases and 1 base, in that order; junction bases with no gene match: 8. Germline values: CDR1 SGHRS, CDR2 YFSETQ. The CDR3 loop is CASSLLAGGPGTDTQYF. In DNA form, the CDR3 reads TGCGCCAGCAGCCTTTTAGCGGGAGGGCCCGGCACAGATACGCAGTATTTT. Filled out from reference TRBV5-1 and TRBJ2-3, the complete variable domain reads KAGVTQTPRYLIKTRGQQVTLSCSPISGHRSVSWYQQTPGQGLQFLFEYFSETQRNKGNFPGRFSGRQFSNSRSEMNVSTLELGDSALYLCASSLLAGGPGTDTQYFGPGTRLTVL.

This clone was seen only once. The chain combines TRBV28 with TRBJ1-2; 9 bases fit TRBD1. With 5 bases clipped from V and 4 bases from J, the junction kept 8 bases outside the gene matches. The CDR3 sequence is 15 residues long. The germline V gene has CDR1 MDHEN and CDR2 SYDVKM. Here the CDR3 reads CASSPMDRGGYGYTF. In DNA form, the CDR3 reads TGTGCCAGCAGTCCCATGGACAGGGGAGGCTATGGCTACACCTTC.

The chain recombines TRBV30 with TRBJ2-7; 11 bases match TRBD1. Trimming took 5 bases from V and 13 from J; bases not matched to a gene: 16. Germline V lookup: CDR1 GTSNPN, CDR2 SVGIG (reference sequence). The CDR3 totals 14 residues. The CDR3 spells CAWRRRDRGGDHYF. The CDR3 nucleotides are TGTGCCTGGCGGCGCCGGGACAGGGGGGGGGACCATTACTTC.

The J gene is TRBJ2-7, the V gene TRBV5-1; TRBD2 matches 7 bases. Trimming cost V 0 bases and J 5 bases; bases outside gene matches: 8. The CDR3 is 15 amino acids. Germline CDR1 and CDR2: SGHRS and YFSETQ. CDR3 residues: CASSLEGLGYHEQYF. Written as DNA, the CDR3 is TGCGCCAGCAGCTTGGAAGGACTAGGGTACCACGAGCAGTACTTC.

The chain employs TRBV2 and TRBJ1-5; D call uncertain. CDR1 and CDR2 from the germline V gene are SNHLY and FYNNEI. The V end lost 4 bases, the J end lost 4 bases, and 11 bases lay between the germline ends. The CDR3 contains 14 residues. The CDR3 DNA reads as TGTGCCAGCAGTGCTGGGCAATCGAATCAGCCCCAGCATTTT. It yields the protein CASSAGQSNQPQHF.

The rearrangement uses TRBV27 and TRBJ2-7, with 10 bases lining up with TRBD1. Unmatched junction bases numbered 4, after V lost 4 bases and J lost 4 bases. This CDR3 is 14 amino acids long. The germline CDR1 and CDR2 sequences are MNHEY and SMNVEV (reference sequence). This CDR3 reads CASSWGQGRYEQYF. The CDR3 DNA reads TGTGCCAGCAGTTGGGGACAGGGGAGGTACGAGCAGTACTTC.

The V and J genes are TRBV7-8 and TRBJ1-2, with no clear D. The CDR3 covers 14 residues. Trimming left V 1 base short and J 0 bases short, with 6 bases between. Germline V gene sequence: CDR1 SGHVS, CDR2 FQNEAQ. CDR3 in DNA: TGTGCCAGCAGCTTAGAACAAGCTAACTATGGCTACACCTTC. Translating it yields CASSLEQANYGYTF.

This sequence joins TRBV11-2 and TRBJ2-7; D is uncertain. V lost 8 bases and J lost 3, with 20 bases in between. This CDR3 spans 15 amino acids. Germline CDR1 reads SGHAT; CDR2 reads FQNNGV. CDR3 in DNA: TGTGCCAGCTCGTTCTCAGGTGGGCCGAACTACGAGCAGTACTTC. Protein sequence: CASSFSGGPNYEQYF.

The J gene is TRBJ2-3, the V gene TRBV5-4; 14 bases fit TRBD2. CDR3 length: 17 amino acids. V shed 4 bases and J 2 bases; nucleotides not matched to a gene: 6. CDR1 and CDR2 from the germline V gene are SGHNT and YYREEE (reference sequence). Here the CDR3 DNA reads TGTGCCAGCAGCCACGGGACTAGCGGGAGTATCACAGATACGCAGTATTTT. This encodes CASSHGTSGSITDTQYF.

This clone appeared a few times. This sequence joins TRBV18 and TRBJ1-2; D is perhaps TRBD1 (5 bases). Per the germline V gene, CDR1 is KGHSH and CDR2 is LQKENI. The CDR3 has 14 residues. V was shortened by 6 bases and J by 8 bases, with 19 bases between the two germline ends. The CDR3 here is CASSPSRELGGYTF. CDR3 sequence (DNA): TGTGCCAGCTCTCCCTCCAGGGAATTAGGCGGCTACACCTTC. The full variable domain, in which reference TRBV18 and TRBJ1-2 provide the parts outside the CDR3, is NAGVMQNPRHLVRRRGQEARLRCSPMKGHSHVYWYRQLPEEGLKFMVYLQKENIIDESGMPKERFSAEFPKEGPSILRIQQVVRGDSAAYFCASSPSRELGGYTFGSGTRLTVV.

The chain recombines TRBV6-6 with TRBJ1-5; D call uncertain. Per germline, CDR1 MNHNY and CDR2 SVGAGI (reference sequence). Trimming left V 5 bases short and J 7 bases short, with 12 bases between. The length of the CDR3 is 13 residues. The CDR3 region is CASSAEIVQPQHF. DNA of the CDR3: TGTGCCAGCAGTGCGGAAATAGTCCAGCCCCAGCATTTT.

CDR3 bases: TGTGCCTGGAGTGGGGGTCGTTTGAGGGAGTTTGGCGGGGAGCTGTTTTTT. Its protein is CAWSGGRLREFGGELFF. This chain uses TRBV30 with TRBJ2-2, with D maybe TRBD2 (5 bases). The CDR3 covers 17 residues. Trimming cost V 1 base and J 7 bases, with 22 bases left between them. Per germline, CDR1 GTSNPN and CDR2 SVGIG (reference sequence). Filled out from reference TRBV30 and TRBJ2-2, the complete variable domain reads SQTIHQWPATLVQPVGSPLSLECTVEGTSNPNLYWYRQAAGRGLQLLFYSVGIGQISSEVPQNLSASRPQDRQFILSSKKLLLSDSGFYLCAWSGGRLREFGGELFFGEGSRLTVL.

This chain links TRBV21-1 with TRBJ1-2. TRBV21-1 is termed a pseudogene. This CDR3 is built from 15 residues. CDR3 loop: CASRLNIKGAYGYTF. The CDR3 DNA follows: TGTGCCAGCAGGCTAAACATAAAGGGAGCCTATGGCTACACCTTC.

This chain uses TRBV11-2 with TRBJ2-1; 9 bases fit TRBD2. J lost 2 bases, V lost 1 base, and 6 bases had no gene match. This CDR3 has 17 residues. Germline lookup yields CDR1 SGHAT and CDR2 FQNNGV. The CDR3 coding sequence is TGTGCCAGCAGCTTAGGAACTAGCGGGCCGGCCTACAATGAGCAGTTCTTC. Its protein product is CASSLGTSGPAYNEQFF.

The chain carries TRBV7-2 and TRBJ2-2, with 7 bases lining up with TRBD1. The CDR3 is 16 amino acids. V gave up 4 bases and J gave up 1 base; unmatched junction bases: 6. In germline, CDR1 is SGHTA, CDR2 FQGNSA. The CDR3 DNA sequence: TGTGCCAGCAGCTCCCATGGACAGGTGAACACCGGGGAGCTGTTTTTT. This encodes CASSSHGQVNTGELFF.

About this clone: Other nucleotide sequences in the sample specify the same CDR3. This sequence joins TRBV9 and TRBJ1-1; perhaps TRBD1 as D (5 bases). The CDR3 totals 14 residues. V was cut by 0 bases and J by 1 base, with 7 bases left in between. Germline V gives CDR1 SGDLS, CDR2 YYNGEE. The CDR3: CASSVGQGNTEAFF. DNA for the CDR3: TGTGCCAGCAGCGTAGGGCAGGGGAACACTGAAGCTTTCTTT.

The chain joins TRBV6-6 to TRBJ1-1, with TRBD1 identical over 8 bases. This CDR3 has 16 amino acids. Germline V CDR1 and CDR2: MNHNY, SVGAGI (reference sequence). V lost 0 bases, J lost 1 base, and 4 bases stayed unmatched. In nucleotides, the CDR3 is TGTGCCAGCAGTTACTCGATAGGGACAGGGAACACTGAAGCTTTCTTT. It encodes CASSYSIGTGNTEAFF.

This chain joins TRBV10-3 and TRBJ2-2, with 7 bases lining up with TRBD1. Trimming took 11 bases from V and 2 from J; bases not matched to a gene: 11. Germline loops: CDR1 ENHRY, CDR2 SYGVKD. The CDR3 contains 15 residues. The CDR3 protein is CASHEGQRNTGELFF. The DNA of the CDR3 is TGTGCCTCTCATGAGGGACAGAGAAACACCGGGGAGCTGTTTTTT.

The chain recombines TRBV28 with TRBJ1-4; 8 bases align to TRBD1. Germline V gene sequence: CDR1 MDHEN, CDR2 SYDVKM. V lost 6 bases and J lost 3; bases outside the gene matches: 6. There are 15 residues in the CDR3. In nucleotides, the CDR3 is TGTGCCAGCAGAAGACAGGGGTTTGCTAATGAAAAACTGTTTTTT. The encoded protein is CASRRQGFANEKLFF.

V is TRBV7-2 and J is TRBJ1-1; possibly TRBD1 for D (6 bases). This CDR3 contains 15 residues. The ends were cut back, 1 base at V and 0 bases at J, with 9 bases in the middle. The germline V gene encodes CDR1 SGHTA and CDR2 FQGNSA. The CDR3 region has the DNA TGTGCCAGCAGCTTAGGATGGACAGTGAACACTGAAGCTTTCTTT. It encodes CASSLGWTVNTEAFF.

The V call is TRBV27, the J call TRBJ1-3; 8 bases align to TRBD1. Germline assignment: CDR1 MNHEY and CDR2 SMNVEV (reference sequence). V dropped 0 bases and J dropped 1; count of bases not matched to a gene: 11. This CDR3 has 19 residues. CDR3 nucleotides: TGTGCCAGCAGTTTATCCTATCCATCTCAGGGGGCGTCTGGAAACACCATATATTTT. Its protein is CASSLSYPSQGASGNTIYF.

This clone was detected only a few times. Here the CDR3 reads CASSLFGAGTTNTQYF. The CDR3 DNA reads as TGTGCCAGCAGCTTGTTTGGAGCGGGAACTACAAATACGCAGTATTTT. The chain is built from TRBV5-4 and TRBJ2-3; 7 positions agree with TRBD2. Germline values: CDR1 SGHNT, CDR2 YYREEE (reference sequence). After removal of 1 base from V and 7 bases from J, the junction contained 12 bases not matched to a gene. The CDR3 runs to 16 residues.

The chain uses TRBV27 and TRBJ2-5; 14 nucleotides line up with TRBD2. TRBJ2-7 matches the DNA end more closely, so the J call is doubtful. Germline V CDR1 and CDR2: MNHEY, SMNVEV (reference sequence). This CDR3 has 16 amino acids. The CDR3 reads CASSLGTSGSPYEQYF. The CDR3, as DNA: TGTGCCAGCAGTTTAGGGACTAGCGGGAGCCCCTACGAGCAGTACTTC.

This rearrangement joins TRBV7-8 to TRBJ2-1; 10 bases are shared with TRBD2. Germline V lookup: CDR1 SGHVS, CDR2 FQNEAQ. The CDR3 runs to 16 residues. The ends lost 0 bases at V and 5 bases at J; junction bases unmatched: 4. The CDR3 reads CASSLALAGAHNEQFF. The DNA of the CDR3 is TGTGCCAGCAGCTTAGCTCTAGCGGGAGCCCACAATGAGCAGTTCTTC. Together with reference TRBV7-8 and TRBJ2-1, the CDR3 gives the full variable domain: GAGVSQSPRYKVAKRGQDVALRCDPISGHVSLFWYQQALGQGPEFLTYFQNEAQLDKSGLPSDRFFAERPEGSVSTLKIQRTQQEDSAVYLCASSLALAGAHNEQFFGPGTRLTVL.

This clone was observed once. The chain joins TRBV5-1 to TRBJ2-1; unclear D gene. CDR3 length: 12 amino acids. V dropped 3 bases and J dropped 5 bases, with 6 bases sitting between them. The V gene's germline CDR1 is SGHRS and CDR2 YFSETQ. The CDR3 bases are TGCGCCAGCAGCTCCATCCACAATGAGCAGTTCTTC. Encoded protein: CASSSIHNEQFF.

The chain recombines TRBV6-1 with TRBJ2-1, with TRBD2 identical over 8 bases. V shed 8 bases, J shed 8 bases, and the junction held 11 bases outside the gene matches. In germline, CDR1 is MNHNS, CDR2 SASEGT. The CDR3 sequence is 14 residues long. As DNA, the CDR3 is TGTGCCAGCGGGGGGGCGGGAGGATTCTATGAGCAGTTCTTC. Residues: CASGGAGGFYEQFF.

The chain recombines TRBV29-1 with TRBJ2-5; D unresolved. Trimming removed 4 bases at V and 5 bases at J, with 11 bases between. Per the germline V gene, CDR1 is SQVTM and CDR2 is ANQGSEA. This CDR3 is built from 12 residues. This CDR3 is CSVGTGDETQYF. CDR3 nucleotide sequence: TGCAGCGTTGGTACCGGAGACGAGACCCAGTACTTC.

The chain recombines TRBV19 with TRBJ1-2; 9 nucleotides agree with TRBD1. Germline V gene data show CDR1 as LNHDA and CDR2 as SQIVND (reference sequence). Trimming removed 7 bases from V and 2 bases from J; junction bases left unmatched: 5. This CDR3 comprises 14 residues. The CDR3 nucleotides are TGTGCCAGTACTCGGACAGGGGACAACTATGGCTACACCTTC. Its translation: CASTRTGDNYGYTF.

The chain has TRBV28 and TRBJ1-1, with 8 bases matching TRBD1. Germline assignment: CDR1 MDHEN and CDR2 SYDVKM. The CDR3 has 17 amino acids. The V gene end was trimmed by 5 bases and the J gene end by 4 bases; junction bases not matched to a gene: 15. CDR3 in DNA: TGTGCCAGCAGTCCGAGGACAGGGAGGTCGATGGCCACTGAAGCTTTCTTT. Amino acid sequence: CASSPRTGRSMATEAFF.